The clone carrying this TCR beta chain has ten or more counts. The data derive from a study of T cells in Graves' hyperthyroidism and ophthalmopathy. Exclusions: uncontrolled infection, other autoimmune disease, pregnancy, lactation. The germline V gene encodes CDR1 SGHRS and CDR2 YFSETQ. The V gene end was trimmed by 6 bases and the J gene end by 1 base; junction bases not matched to a gene: 17. The CDR3 contains 20 residues. TCR beta CDR3 regions were amplified from RNA transcripts. The HTBI primer set drove a first-round RT-PCR of the TCR CDR3. TCRdb passed the multiplex PCR reads through MiXCR, listing each CDR3 protein once. This repertoire shows about 290,000 distinct CDR3 sequences, about an eighth found once; its top ten account for approximately 7.8%.

Sequencing was carried out using blood. The clonotype was recovered from a woman in her twenties or thirties with Graves' hyperthyroidism that later progressed to Graves' ophthalmopathy. V gene TRBV5-1 combines with J gene TRBJ2-2; 11 positions match TRBD2. CDR3 loop: CASNLGPQGGLAGNTGELFF. The CDR3 nucleotides read TGCGCCAGCAACCTGGGCCCACAGGGAGGACTAGCGGGGAACACCGGGGAGCTGTTTTTT.